The 3 T cell receptor beta chains presented below share a single source sample, sequenced in a study of blood T cell repertoires in COVID-19. Generated by immunoSEQ multiplex PCR, the TCRdb table keeps only in-frame clones and is missing some. Found here are about 290,000 clones, over 80% of them singletons; the top ten hold less than 4.5%. Sequenced sample: peripheral blood. These receptors were obtained from a woman aged 45-60 years with active or convalescent COVID-19.

The chain carries TRBV28 and TRBJ1-1; D remains unclear. V was shortened by 6 bases and J by 0 bases, with 23 bases between the two germline ends. CDR3 length equals 18 residues. Germline CDR1 MDHEN, CDR2 SYDVKM. CDR3 sequence (DNA): TGTGCCAGCAGGCCAGAGACCGGGAGCCTTCTTATGAACACTGAAGCTTTCTTT. Translating it yields CASRPETGSLLMNTEAFF.

The J gene is TRBJ2-7, the V gene TRBV7-8, with D maybe TRBD2 (5 bases). Trimming took 1 base from V and 4 from J, leaving 11 bases between them. This CDR3 spans 14 amino acids. Germline V CDR1 and CDR2: SGHVS, FQNEAQ. CDR3: CASSLVFREYEQYF. CDR3 DNA: TGTGCCAGCAGCTTAGTATTCCGGGAATACGAGCAGTACTTC.

This clone occurred a few times. The rearrangement joins TRBV18 to TRBJ2-3, with D unresolved. The germline V gene encodes CDR1 KGHSH and CDR2 LQKENI. The CDR3 length is 15 residues. The V end lost 3 bases, the J end lost 6 bases, and 16 bases lay between the germline ends. The CDR3 bases are TGTGCCAGCTCACCGAATACGTATAGTTCGGATACGCAGTATTTT. This gives the protein CASSPNTYSSDTQYF.